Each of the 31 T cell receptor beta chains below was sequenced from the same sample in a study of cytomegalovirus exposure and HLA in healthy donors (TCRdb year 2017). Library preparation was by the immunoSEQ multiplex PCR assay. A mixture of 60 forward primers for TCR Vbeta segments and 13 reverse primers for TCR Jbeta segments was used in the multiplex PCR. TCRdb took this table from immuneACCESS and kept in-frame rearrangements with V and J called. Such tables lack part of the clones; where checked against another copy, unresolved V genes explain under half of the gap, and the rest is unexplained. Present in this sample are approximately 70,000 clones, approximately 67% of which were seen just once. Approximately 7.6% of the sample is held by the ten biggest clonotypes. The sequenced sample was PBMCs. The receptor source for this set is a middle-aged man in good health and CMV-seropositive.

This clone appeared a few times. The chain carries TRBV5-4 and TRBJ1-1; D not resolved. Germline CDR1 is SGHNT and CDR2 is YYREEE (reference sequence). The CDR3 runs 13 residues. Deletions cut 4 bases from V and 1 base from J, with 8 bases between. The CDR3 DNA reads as TGTGCCAGCAGCACCAGGTGGAACACTGAAGCTTTCTTT. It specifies CASSTRWNTEAFF.

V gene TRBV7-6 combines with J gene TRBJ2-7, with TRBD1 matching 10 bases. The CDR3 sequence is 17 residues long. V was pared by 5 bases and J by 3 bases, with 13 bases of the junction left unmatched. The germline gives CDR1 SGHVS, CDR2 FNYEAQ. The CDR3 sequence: CASSLEPPGQGYYEQYF. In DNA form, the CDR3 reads TGTGCCAGCAGCCTAGAGCCCCCGGGACAGGGGTACTACGAGCAGTACTTC.

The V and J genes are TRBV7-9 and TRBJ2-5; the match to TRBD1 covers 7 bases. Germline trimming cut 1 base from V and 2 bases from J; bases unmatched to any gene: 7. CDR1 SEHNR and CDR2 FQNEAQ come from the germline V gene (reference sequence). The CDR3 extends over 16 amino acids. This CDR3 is CASSLGTGAAQETQYF. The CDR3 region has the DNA TGTGCCAGCAGCTTAGGAACAGGGGCCGCTCAAGAGACCCAGTACTTC.

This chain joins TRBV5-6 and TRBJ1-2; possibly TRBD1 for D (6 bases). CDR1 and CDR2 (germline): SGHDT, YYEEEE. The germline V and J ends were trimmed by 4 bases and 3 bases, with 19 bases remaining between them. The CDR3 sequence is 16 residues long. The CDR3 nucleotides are TGTGCCAGCAGCATACCGGGACAACTCCAATACTATGGCTACACCTTC. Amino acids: CASSIPGQLQYYGYTF.

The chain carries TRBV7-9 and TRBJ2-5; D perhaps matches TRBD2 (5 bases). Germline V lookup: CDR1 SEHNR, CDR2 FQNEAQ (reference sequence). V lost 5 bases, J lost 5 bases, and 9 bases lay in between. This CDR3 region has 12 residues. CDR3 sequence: CASSQDSETQYF. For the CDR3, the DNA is TGTGCCAGCAGCCAGGACTCGGAGACCCAGTACTTC.

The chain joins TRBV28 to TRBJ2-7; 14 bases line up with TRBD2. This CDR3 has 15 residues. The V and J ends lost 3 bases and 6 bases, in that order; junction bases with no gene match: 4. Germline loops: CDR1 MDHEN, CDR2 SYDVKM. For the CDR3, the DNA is TGTGCCAGCAGTTTTCCCGGGACTAGCGGGGGCGAGCAGTACTTC. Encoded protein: CASSFPGTSGGEQYF.

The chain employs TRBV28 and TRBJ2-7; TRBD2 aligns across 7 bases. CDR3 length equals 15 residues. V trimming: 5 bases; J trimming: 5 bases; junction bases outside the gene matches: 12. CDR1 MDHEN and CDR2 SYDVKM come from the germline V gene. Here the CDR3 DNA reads TGTGCCAGCAGTACGGCCGCGGGAGCGATCAACGAGCAGTACTTC. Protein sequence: CASSTAAGAINEQYF.

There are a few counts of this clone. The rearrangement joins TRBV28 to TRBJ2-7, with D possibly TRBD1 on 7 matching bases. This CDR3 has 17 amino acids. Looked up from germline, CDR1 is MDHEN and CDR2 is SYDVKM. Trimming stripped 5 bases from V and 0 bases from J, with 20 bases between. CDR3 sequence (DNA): TGTGCCAGCAGTCCCCCTACCCAGGGGGGCTCCTCCTACGAGCAGTACTTC. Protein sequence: CASSPPTQGGSSYEQYF.

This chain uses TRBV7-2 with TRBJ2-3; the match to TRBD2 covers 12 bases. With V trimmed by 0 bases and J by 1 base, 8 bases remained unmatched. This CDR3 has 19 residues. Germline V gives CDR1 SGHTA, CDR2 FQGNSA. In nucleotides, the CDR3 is TGTGCCAGCAGCTTAGCGCCGGCTAGCGGGAGGGCGGGCACAGATACGCAGTATTTT. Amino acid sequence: CASSLAPASGRAGTDTQYF. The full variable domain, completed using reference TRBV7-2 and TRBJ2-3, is GAGVSQSPSNKVTEKGKDVELRCDPISGHTALYWYRQSLGQGLEFLIYFQGNSAPDKSGLPSDRFSAERTGGSVSTLTIQRTQQEDSAVYLCASSLAPASGRAGTDTQYFGPGTRLTVL.

This CDR3 is CASSIAGGPETQYF. In DNA, the CDR3 is TGTGCCAGTAGTATAGCGGGAGGGCCGGAGACCCAGTACTTC. This chain uses TRBV19 with TRBJ2-5; TRBD2 matches at 8 bases. CDR3 size: 14 residues. Trimming cost V 1 base and J 5 bases; bases outside gene matches: 3. CDR1 and CDR2 (germline): LNHDA, SQIVND (reference sequence).

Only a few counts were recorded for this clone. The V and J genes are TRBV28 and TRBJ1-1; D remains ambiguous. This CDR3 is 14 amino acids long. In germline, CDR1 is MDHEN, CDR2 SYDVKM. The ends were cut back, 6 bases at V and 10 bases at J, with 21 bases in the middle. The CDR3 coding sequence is TGTGCCAGCAGCGATTTATCCCAGGCTCTCCGAGCTTTCTTT. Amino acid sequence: CASSDLSQALRAFF.

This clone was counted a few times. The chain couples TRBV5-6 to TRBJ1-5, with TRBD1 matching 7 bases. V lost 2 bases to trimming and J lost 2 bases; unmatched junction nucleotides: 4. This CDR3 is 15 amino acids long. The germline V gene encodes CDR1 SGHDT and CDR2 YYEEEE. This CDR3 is CASSFKGAGNQPQHF. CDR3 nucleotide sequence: TGTGCCAGCAGCTTCAAGGGGGCCGGCAATCAGCCCCAGCATTTT.

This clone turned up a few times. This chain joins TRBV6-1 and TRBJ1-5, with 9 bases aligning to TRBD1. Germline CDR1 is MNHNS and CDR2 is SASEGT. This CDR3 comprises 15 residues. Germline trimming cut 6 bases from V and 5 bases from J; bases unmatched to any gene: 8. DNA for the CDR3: TGTGCCAGCAGGGAAACAGGGGGCGCGTATCAGCCCCAGCATTTT. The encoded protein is CASRETGGAYQPQHF.

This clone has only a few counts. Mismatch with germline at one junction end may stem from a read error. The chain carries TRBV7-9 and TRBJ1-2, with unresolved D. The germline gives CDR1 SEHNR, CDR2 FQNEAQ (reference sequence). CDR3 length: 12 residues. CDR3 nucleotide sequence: TGTTCCAGCAGCGGTCGACTCTATGGCTACACCTTC. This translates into CSSSGRLYGYTF.

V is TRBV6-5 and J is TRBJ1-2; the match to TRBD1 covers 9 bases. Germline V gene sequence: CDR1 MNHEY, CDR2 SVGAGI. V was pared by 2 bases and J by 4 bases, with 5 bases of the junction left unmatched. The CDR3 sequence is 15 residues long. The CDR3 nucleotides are TGTGCCAGCAGTTACGAGGGACAGGGTCGCTATGGCTACACCTTC. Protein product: CASSYEGQGRYGYTF.

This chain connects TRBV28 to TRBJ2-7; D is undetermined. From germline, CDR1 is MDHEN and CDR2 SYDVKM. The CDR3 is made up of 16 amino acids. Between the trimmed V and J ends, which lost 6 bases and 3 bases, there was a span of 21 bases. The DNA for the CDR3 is TGTGCCAGCAGCCTCCCCCCGGCGACGGCGGACTACGAGCAGTACTTC. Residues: CASSLPPATADYEQYF.

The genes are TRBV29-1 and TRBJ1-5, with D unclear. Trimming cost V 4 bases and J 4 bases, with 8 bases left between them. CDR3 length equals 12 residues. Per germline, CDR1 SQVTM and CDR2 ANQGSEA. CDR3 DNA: TGCAGCGTTGGAGCGGCGAATCAGCCCCAGCATTTT. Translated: CSVGAANQPQHF.

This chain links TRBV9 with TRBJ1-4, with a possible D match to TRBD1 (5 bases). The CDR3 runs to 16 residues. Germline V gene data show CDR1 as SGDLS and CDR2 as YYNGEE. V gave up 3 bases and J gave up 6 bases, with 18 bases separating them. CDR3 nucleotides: TGTGCCAGCAGCGGCGGACAAGGGCAGGGTGATGAAAAACTGTTTTTT. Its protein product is CASSGGQGQGDEKLFF.

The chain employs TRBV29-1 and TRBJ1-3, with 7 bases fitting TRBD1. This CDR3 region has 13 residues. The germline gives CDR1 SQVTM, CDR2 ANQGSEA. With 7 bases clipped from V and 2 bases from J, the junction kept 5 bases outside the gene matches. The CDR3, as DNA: TGCAGCGCCTCCGGGACAGCTGGAAACACCATATATTTT. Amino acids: CSASGTAGNTIYF.

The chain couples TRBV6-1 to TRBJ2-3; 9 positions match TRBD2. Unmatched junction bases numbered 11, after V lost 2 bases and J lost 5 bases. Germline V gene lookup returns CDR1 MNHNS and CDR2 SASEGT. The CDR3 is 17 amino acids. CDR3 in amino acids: CASSESRTSASIDTQYF. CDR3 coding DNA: TGTGCCAGCAGTGAAAGTCGGACTAGCGCATCAATAGATACGCAGTATTTT.

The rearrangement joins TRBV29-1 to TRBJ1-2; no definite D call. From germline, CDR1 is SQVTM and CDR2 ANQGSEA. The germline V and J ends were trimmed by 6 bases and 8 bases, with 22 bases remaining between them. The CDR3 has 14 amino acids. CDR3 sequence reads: CSVGSRVRAGGYTF. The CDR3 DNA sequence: TGCAGCGTGGGGAGTCGGGTGCGTGCCGGAGGCTACACCTTC.

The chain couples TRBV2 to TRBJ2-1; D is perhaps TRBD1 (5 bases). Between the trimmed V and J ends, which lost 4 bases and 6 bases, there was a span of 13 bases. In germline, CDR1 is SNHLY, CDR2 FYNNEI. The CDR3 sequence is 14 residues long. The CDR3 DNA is TGTGCCAGCAGTGCTTGGTTCCAGGGCAATGAGCAGTTCTTC. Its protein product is CASSAWFQGNEQFF. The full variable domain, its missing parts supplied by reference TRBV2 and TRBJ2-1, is EPEVTQTPSHQVTQMGQEVILRCVPISNHLYFYWYRQILGQKVEFLVSFYNNEISEKSEIFDDQFSVERPDGSNFTLKIRSTKLEDSAMYFCASSAWFQGNEQFFGPGTRLTVL.

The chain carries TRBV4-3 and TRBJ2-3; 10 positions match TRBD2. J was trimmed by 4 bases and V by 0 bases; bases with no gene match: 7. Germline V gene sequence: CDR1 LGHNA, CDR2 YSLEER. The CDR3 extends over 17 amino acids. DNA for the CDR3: TGCGCCAGCAGCCAAGACGGAGCGGGGGGGATCCCAGATACGCAGTATTTT. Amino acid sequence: CASSQDGAGGIPDTQYF.

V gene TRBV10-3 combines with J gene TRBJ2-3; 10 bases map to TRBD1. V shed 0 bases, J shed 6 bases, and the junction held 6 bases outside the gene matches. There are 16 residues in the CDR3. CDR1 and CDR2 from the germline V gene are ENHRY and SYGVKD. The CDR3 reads CAISESGTGARDTQYF. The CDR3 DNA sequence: TGTGCCATCAGTGAGTCAGGGACAGGGGCACGGGATACGCAGTATTTT.

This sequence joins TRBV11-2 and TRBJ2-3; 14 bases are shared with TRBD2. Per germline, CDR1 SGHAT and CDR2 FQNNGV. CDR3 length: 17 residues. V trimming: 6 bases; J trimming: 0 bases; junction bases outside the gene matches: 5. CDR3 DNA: TGTGCCAGCAGTTTAAGACTAGCGGGAGGGAGCACAGATACGCAGTATTTT. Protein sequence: CASSLRLAGGSTDTQYF. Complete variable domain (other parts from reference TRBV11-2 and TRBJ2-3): EAGVAQSPRYKIIEKRQSVAFWCNPISGHATLYWYQQILGQGPKLLIQFQNNGVVDDSQLPKDRFSAERLKGVDSTLKIQPAKLEDSAVYLCASSLRLAGGSTDTQYFGPGTRLTVL.

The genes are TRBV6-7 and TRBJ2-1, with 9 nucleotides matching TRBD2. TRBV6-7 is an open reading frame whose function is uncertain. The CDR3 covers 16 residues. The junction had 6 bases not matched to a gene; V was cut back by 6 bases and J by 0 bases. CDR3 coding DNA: TGTGCCAGCAGCGGCGGACTAGCGAACTCCTACAATGAGCAGTTCTTC. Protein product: CASSGGLANSYNEQFF.

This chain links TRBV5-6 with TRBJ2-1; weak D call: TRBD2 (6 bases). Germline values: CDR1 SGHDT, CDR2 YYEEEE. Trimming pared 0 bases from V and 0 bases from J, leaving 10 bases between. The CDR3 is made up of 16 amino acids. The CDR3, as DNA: TGTGCCAGCAGCTTGGCCGCGGGACGCTCCTACAATGAGCAGTTCTTC. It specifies CASSLAAGRSYNEQFF.

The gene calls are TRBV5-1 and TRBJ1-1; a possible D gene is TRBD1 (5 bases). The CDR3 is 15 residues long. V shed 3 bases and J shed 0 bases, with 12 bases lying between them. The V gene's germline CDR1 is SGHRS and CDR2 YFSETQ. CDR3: CASSSVGGVNTEAFF. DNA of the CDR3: TGCGCCAGCAGCTCCGTTGGGGGGGTGAACACTGAAGCTTTCTTT. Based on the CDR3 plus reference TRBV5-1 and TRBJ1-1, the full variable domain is KAGVTQTPRYLIKTRGQQVTLSCSPISGHRSVSWYQQTPGQGLQFLFEYFSETQRNKGNFPGRFSGRQFSNSRSEMNVSTLELGDSALYLCASSSVGGVNTEAFFGQGTRLTVV.

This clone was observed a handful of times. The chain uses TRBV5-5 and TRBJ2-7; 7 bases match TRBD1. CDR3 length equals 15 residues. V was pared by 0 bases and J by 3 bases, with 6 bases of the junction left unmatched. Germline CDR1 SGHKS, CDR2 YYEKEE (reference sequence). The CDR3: CASSLAGDSSYEQYF. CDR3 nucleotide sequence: TGTGCCAGCAGCTTGGCCGGGGACAGCAGCTACGAGCAGTACTTC. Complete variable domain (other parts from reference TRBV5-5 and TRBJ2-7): DAGVTQSPTHLIKTRGQQVTLRCSPISGHKSVSWYQQVLGQGPQFIFQYYEKEERGRGNFPDRFSARQFPNYSSELNVNALLLGDSALYLCASSLAGDSSYEQYFGPGTRLTVT.

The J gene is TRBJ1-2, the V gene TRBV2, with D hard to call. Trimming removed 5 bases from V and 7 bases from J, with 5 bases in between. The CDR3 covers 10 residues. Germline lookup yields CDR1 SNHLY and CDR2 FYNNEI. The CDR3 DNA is TGTGCCAGCAGTCCCGGTGGCTACACCTTC. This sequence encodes CASSPGGYTF.

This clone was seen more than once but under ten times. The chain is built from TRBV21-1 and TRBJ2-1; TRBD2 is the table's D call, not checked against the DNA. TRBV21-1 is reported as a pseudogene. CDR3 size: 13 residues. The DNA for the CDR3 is TGTGCCAGCAGCCCGGGGGGCCCCAATGAGCAGTTCTTC. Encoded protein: CASSPGGPNEQFF.